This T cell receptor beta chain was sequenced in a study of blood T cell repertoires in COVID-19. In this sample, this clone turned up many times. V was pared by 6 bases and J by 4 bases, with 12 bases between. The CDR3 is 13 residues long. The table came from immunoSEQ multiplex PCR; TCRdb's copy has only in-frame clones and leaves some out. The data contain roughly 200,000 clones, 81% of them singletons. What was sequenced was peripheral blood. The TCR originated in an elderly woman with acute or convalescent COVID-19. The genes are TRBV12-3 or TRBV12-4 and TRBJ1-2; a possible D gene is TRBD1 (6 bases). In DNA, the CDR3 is TGTGCCAGCAGCCCAACAGGGTCCTATGGCTACACCTTC. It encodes CASSPTGSYGYTF.